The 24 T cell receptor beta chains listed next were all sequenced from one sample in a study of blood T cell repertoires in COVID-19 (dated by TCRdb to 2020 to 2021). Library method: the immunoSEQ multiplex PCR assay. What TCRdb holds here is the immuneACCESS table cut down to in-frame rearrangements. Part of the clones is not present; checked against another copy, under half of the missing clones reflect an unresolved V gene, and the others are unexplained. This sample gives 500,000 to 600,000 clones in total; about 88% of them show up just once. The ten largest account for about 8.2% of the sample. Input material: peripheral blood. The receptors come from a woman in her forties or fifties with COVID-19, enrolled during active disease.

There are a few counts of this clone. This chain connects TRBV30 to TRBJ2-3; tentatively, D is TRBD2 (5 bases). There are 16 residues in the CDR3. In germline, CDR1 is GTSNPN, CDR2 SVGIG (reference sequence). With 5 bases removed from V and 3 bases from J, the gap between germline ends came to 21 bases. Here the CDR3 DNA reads TGTGCCTGGTGGAACGGTGCTAGACGGGGTACAGATACGCAGTATTTT. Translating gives CAWWNGARRGTDTQYF.

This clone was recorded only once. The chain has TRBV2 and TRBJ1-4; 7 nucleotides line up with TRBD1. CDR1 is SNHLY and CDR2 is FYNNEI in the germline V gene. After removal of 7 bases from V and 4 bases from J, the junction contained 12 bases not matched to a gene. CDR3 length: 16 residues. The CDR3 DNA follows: TGTGCCAGCAAACTCGACAGGGTGATCGGTAATGAAAAACTGTTTTTT. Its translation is CASKLDRVIGNEKLFF. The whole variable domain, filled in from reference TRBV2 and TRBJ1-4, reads EPEVTQTPSHQVTQMGQEVILRCVPISNHLYFYWYRQILGQKVEFLVSFYNNEISEKSEIFDDQFSVERPDGSNFTLKIRSTKLEDSAMYFCASKLDRVIGNEKLFFGSGTQLSVL.

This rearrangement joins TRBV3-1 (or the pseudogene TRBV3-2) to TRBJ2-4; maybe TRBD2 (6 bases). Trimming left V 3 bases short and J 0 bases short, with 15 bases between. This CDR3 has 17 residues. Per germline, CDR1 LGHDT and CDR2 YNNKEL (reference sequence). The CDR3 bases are TGTGCCAGCAGCCATGGGGTGGAGGGACTAGCCAAAAACATTCAGTACTTC. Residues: CASSHGVEGLAKNIQYF.

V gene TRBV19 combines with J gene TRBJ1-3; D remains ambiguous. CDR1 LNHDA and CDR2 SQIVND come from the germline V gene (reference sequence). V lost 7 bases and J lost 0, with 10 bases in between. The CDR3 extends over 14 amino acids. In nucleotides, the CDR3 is TGTGCCAGTACCGAGGCTTACTCTGGAAACACCATATATTTT. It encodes CASTEAYSGNTIYF.

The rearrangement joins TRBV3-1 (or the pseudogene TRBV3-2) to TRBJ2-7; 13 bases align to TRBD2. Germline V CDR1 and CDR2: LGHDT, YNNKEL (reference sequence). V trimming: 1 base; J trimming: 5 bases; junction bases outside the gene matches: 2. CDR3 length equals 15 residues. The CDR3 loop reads CASSQGLAGGHEQYF. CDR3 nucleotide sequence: TGTGCCAGCAGCCAAGGACTAGCGGGGGGCCACGAGCAGTACTTC.

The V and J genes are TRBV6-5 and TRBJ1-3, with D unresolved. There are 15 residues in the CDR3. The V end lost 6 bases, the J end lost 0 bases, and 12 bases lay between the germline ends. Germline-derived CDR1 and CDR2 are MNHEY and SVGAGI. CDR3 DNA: TGTGCCAGCAGACCGACGGACTCCTCTGGAAACACCATATATTTT. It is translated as CASRPTDSSGNTIYF.

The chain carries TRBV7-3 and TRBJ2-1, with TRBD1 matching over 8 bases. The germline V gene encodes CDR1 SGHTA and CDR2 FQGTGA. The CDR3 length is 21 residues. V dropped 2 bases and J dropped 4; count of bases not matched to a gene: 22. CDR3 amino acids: CASSLGLPLAGGDAGYNEQFF. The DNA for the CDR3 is TGTGCCAGCAGCTTAGGACTCCCTTTGGCAGGGGGCGATGCGGGGTACAATGAGCAGTTCTTC.

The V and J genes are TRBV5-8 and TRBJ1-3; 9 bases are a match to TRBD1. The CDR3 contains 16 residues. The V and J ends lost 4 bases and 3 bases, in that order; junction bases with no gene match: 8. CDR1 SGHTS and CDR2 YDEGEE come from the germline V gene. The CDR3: CASSVDRGSVGNTIYF. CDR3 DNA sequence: TGTGCCAGCAGCGTCGACAGGGGGAGCGTTGGAAACACCATATATTTT.

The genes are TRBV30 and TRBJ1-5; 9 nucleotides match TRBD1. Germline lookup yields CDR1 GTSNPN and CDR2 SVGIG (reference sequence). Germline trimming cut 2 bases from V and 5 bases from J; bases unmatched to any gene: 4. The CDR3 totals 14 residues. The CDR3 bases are TGTGCCTGGAGTTCGGGACAGGGCGATCAGCCCCAGCATTTT. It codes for CAWSSGQGDQPQHF.

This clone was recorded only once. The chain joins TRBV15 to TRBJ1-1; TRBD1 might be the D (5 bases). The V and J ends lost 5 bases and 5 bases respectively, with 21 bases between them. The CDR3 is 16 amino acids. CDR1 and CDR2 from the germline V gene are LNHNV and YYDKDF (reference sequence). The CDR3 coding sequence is TGTGCCACCAGCGGGATACAGGTGCTCTTAGGGACTGAAGCTTTCTTT. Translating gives CATSGIQVLLGTEAFF.

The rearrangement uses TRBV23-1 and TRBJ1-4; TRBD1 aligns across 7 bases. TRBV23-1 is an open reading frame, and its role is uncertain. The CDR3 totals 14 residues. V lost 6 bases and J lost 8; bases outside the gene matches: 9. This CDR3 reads CASSLKQGWEKLFF. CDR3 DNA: TGCGCCAGCAGCCTTAAACAGGGGTGGGAAAAACTGTTTTTT.

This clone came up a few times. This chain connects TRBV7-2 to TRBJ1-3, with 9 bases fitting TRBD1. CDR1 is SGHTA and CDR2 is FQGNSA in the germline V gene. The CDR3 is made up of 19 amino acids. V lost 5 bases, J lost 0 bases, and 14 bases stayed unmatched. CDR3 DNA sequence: TGTGCCAGCAGCCTACGTCCCGGGACAGGGACCCGCTCTGGAAACACCATATATTTT. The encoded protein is CASSLRPGTGTRSGNTIYF.

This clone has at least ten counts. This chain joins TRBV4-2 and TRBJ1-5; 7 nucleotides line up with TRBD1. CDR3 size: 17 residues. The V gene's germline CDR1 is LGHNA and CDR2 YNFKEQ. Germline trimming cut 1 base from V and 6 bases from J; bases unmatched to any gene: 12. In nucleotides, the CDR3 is TGTGCCAGCAGCCAAGGGTCAGGGGGAACGCCTGGTCAGCCCCAGCATTTT. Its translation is CASSQGSGGTPGQPQHF.

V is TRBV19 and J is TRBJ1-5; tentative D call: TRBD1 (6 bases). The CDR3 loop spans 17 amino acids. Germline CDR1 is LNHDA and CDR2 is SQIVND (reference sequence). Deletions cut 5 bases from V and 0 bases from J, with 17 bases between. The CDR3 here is CASSLRGLLGSNQPQHF. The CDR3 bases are TGTGCCAGTAGTCTCAGGGGTCTCCTTGGTAGCAATCAGCCCCAGCATTTT. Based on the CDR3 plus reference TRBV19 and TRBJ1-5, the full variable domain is DGGITQSPKYLFRKEGQNVTLSCEQNLNHDAMYWYRQDPGQGLRLIYYSQIVNDFQKGDIAEGYSVSREKKESFPLTVTSAQKNPTAFYLCASSLRGLLGSNQPQHFGDGTRLSIL.

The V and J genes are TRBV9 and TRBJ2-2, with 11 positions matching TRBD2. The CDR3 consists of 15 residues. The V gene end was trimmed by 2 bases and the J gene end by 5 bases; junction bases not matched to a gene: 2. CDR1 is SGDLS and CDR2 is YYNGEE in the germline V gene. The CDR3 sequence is CASSVTSGETGELFF. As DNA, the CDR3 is TGTGCCAGCAGCGTGACTAGCGGGGAGACCGGGGAGCTGTTTTTT.

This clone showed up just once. CDR3 sequence: CASSEPQGVQEKLFF. In DNA, the CDR3 is TGTGCCAGCAGTGAGCCACAGGGAGTTCAGGAAAAACTGTTTTTT. V usage is TRBV2 and J usage is TRBJ1-4, with TRBD1 as a possible D gene (6 bases). Trimming removed 3 bases from V and 8 bases from J, with 16 bases in between. This CDR3 spans 15 amino acids. CDR1 SNHLY and CDR2 FYNNEI come from the germline V gene.

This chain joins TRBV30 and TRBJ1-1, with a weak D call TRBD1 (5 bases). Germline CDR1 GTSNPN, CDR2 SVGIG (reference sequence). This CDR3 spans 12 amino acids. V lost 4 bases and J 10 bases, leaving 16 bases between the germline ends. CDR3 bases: TGTGCCTGGACCGACAGTCGGCTCCCAGCTTTCTTT. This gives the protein CAWTDSRLPAFF.

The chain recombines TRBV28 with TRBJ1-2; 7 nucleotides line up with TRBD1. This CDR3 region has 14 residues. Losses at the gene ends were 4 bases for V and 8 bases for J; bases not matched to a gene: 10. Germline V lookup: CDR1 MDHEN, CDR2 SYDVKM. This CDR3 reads CASSSKTGPRGYTF. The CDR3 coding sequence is TGTGCCAGCAGTTCCAAGACAGGGCCGAGGGGCTACACCTTC.

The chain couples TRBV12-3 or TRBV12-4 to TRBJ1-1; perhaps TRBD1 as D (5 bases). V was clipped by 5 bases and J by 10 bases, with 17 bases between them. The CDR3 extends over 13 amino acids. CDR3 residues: CASSLTASGAAFF. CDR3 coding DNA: TGTGCCAGCAGTCTTACGGCCAGCGGGGCAGCTTTCTTT.

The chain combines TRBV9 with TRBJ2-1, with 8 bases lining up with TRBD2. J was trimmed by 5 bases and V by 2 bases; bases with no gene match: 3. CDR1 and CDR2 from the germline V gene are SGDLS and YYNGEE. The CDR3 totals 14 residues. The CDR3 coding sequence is TGTGCCAGCAGCGTCGGGACTAGAGACAATGAGCAGTTCTTC. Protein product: CASSVGTRDNEQFF.

The CDR3 sequence is CASSPPGPGEAANEKLFF. In nucleotides, the CDR3 is TGTGCCAGCAGCCCCCCGGGGCCAGGGGAAGCGGCTAATGAAAAACTGTTTTTT. The rearrangement links TRBV7-3 to TRBJ1-4, with D tentatively TRBD1 (6 bases). In germline, CDR1 is SGHTA, CDR2 FQGTGA. The germline V and J ends were trimmed by 5 bases and 3 bases, with 22 bases remaining between them. The length of the CDR3 is 18 residues.

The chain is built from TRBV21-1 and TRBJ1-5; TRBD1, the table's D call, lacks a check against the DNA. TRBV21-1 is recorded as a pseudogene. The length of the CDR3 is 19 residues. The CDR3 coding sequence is TGTGCCAGCACGACCCCGGGACAGAGCACCACCTATAGCAATCAGCCCCAGCATTTT. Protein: CASTTPGQSTTYSNQPQHF.

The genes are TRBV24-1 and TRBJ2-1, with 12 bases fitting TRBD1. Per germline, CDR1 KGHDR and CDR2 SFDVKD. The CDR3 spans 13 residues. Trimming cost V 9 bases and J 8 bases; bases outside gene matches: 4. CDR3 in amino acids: CATGGTGGDEQFF. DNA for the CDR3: TGTGCCACCGGGGGGACAGGGGGCGATGAGCAGTTCTTC.

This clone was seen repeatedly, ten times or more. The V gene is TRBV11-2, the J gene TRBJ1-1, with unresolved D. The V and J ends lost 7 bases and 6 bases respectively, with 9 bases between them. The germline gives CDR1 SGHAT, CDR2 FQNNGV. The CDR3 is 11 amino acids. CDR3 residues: CASKNSPEAFF. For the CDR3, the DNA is TGTGCCAGCAAGAACAGCCCTGAAGCTTTCTTT.